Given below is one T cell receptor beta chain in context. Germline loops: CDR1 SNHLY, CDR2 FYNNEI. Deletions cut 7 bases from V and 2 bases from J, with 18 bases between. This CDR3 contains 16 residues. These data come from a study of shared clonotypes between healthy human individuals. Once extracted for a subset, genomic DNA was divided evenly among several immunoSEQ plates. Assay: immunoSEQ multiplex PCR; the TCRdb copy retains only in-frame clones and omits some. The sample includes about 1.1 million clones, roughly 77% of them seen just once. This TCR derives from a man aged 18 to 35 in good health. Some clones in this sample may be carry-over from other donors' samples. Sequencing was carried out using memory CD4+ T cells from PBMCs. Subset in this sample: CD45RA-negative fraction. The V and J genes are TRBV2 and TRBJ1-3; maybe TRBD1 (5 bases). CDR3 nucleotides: TGTGCCAGCATCTTCCCGGGACCCTCAACTGGAAACACCATATATTTT. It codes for CASIFPGPSTGNTIYF. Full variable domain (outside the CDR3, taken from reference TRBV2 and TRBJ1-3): EPEVTQTPSHQVTQMGQEVILRCVPISNHLYFYWYRQILGQKVEFLVSFYNNEISEKSEIFDDQFSVERPDGSNFTLKIRSTKLEDSAMYFCASIFPGPSTGNTIYFGEGSWLTVV.